These 29 T cell receptor beta chains came from one sample sequenced in a study of OX40 agonist ivuxolimab in advanced cancers. Some clones are missing from TCRdb's copy, which holds only in-frame ones; the method was immunoSEQ multiplex PCR. This table holds about 66,000 clones, 80% to 90% found once. This specimen was CD4+ or CD8+ T cells sorted from blood, taken in a trial of the OX40 agonist ivuxolimab. These receptors all come from an adult with an advanced solid tumor such as melanoma, head and neck, liver or kidney cancer.

V and J are TRBV6-1 and TRBJ2-7, with TRBD2 identical over 7 bases. The germline V gene encodes CDR1 MNHNS and CDR2 SASEGT. The V segment lost 9 bases and the J segment 2 bases; nucleotides outside the gene matches: 7. The CDR3 has 13 amino acids. CDR3 in amino acids: CASNPSGAYEQYF. The CDR3, as DNA: TGTGCCAGTAATCCAAGCGGGGCCTACGAGCAGTACTTC.

This sequence joins TRBV10-2 and TRBJ1-2; TRBD1 matches 8 bases. The junction had 5 bases not matched to a gene; V was cut back by 5 bases and J by 6 bases. From germline, CDR1 is WSHSY and CDR2 SAAADI. The CDR3 runs 13 residues. In DNA form, the CDR3 reads TGCGCCAGCAGTATGGACAGGGACGATGGCTACACCTTC. It specifies CASSMDRDDGYTF.

This chain joins TRBV29-1 and TRBJ2-5, with D maybe TRBD2 (5 bases). The V gene lost 1 base and the J gene lost 0 bases, with 12 bases spanning the gap. Germline assignment: CDR1 SQVTM and CDR2 ANQGSEA. This CDR3 comprises 15 residues. CDR3 amino acids: CSVEGGSMYQETQYF. As DNA, the CDR3 is TGCAGCGTTGAAGGAGGGTCCATGTACCAAGAGACCCAGTACTTC. Filled out from reference TRBV29-1 and TRBJ2-5, the complete variable domain reads SAVISQKPSRDICQRGTSLTIQCQVDSQVTMMFWYRQQPGQSLTLIATANQGSEATYESGFVIDKFPISRPNLTFSTLTVSNMSPEDSSIYLCSVEGGSMYQETQYFGPGTRLLVL.

Within the sample, this clone is medium-sized. The gene calls are TRBV9 and TRBJ1-5; D is uncertain. The V end lost 4 bases, the J end lost 3 bases, and 11 bases lay between the germline ends. This CDR3 has 14 residues. The germline CDR1 and CDR2 sequences are SGDLS and YYNGEE. The CDR3 DNA follows: TGTGCCAGCAGCCTGGACGGTTACAATCAGCCCCAGCATTTT. Protein: CASSLDGYNQPQHF.

The chain joins TRBV9 to TRBJ2-3; TRBD2 matches 14 bases. The CDR3 consists of 16 residues. V lost 2 bases, J lost 3 bases, and 2 bases stayed unmatched. Germline V lookup: CDR1 SGDLS, CDR2 YYNGEE. The CDR3 protein is CASSVGTSGGTDTQYF. CDR3 nucleotides: TGTGCCAGCAGCGTTGGGACTAGCGGGGGAACAGATACGCAGTATTTT.

The rearrangement uses TRBV27 and TRBJ2-7, with D tentatively TRBD2 (5 bases). Germline-derived CDR1 and CDR2 are MNHEY and SMNVEV (reference sequence). The CDR3 contains 12 residues. With 7 bases removed from V and 6 bases from J, the gap between germline ends came to 13 bases. CDR3 nucleotide sequence: TGTGCCAGCACCGGGGTCGGAGCCGAGCAGTACTTC. Residues: CASTGVGAEQYF.

Of note for this clone: The same CDR3 also results from other DNA sequences found in this sample. The chain joins TRBV27 to TRBJ1-5; D gene uncertain. CDR3 size: 12 residues. Between the trimmed V and J ends, which lost 3 bases and 6 bases, there was a span of 6 bases. In germline, CDR1 is MNHEY, CDR2 SMNVEV (reference sequence). The CDR3 DNA reads TGTGCCAGCAGTTTTGCGGGTCAGCCCCAGCATTTT. Translation gives CASSFAGQPQHF.

This clone was seen more than once but under ten times. The chain links TRBV11-2 to TRBJ1-2; TRBD1 is a possible D gene (6 bases). Trimming shortened V by 0 bases and J by 3 bases, and 17 bases separated the two germline ends. This CDR3 has 17 amino acids. CDR1 is SGHAT, CDR2 FQNNGV, per germline. For the CDR3, the DNA is TGTGCCAGCAGCTTAGATGGCGGGGGATGGGGGCACTATGGCTACACCTTC. It specifies CASSLDGGGWGHYGYTF.

This sequence joins TRBV4-1 and TRBJ2-1; 13 bases map to TRBD2. The junction had 1 base not matched to a gene; V was cut back by 2 bases and J by 3 bases. This CDR3 region has 16 residues. The germline V gene encodes CDR1 MGHRA and CDR2 YSYEKL. The CDR3 spells CASSQRLAGGYNEQFF. In DNA, the CDR3 is TGCGCCAGCAGCCAACGACTAGCGGGAGGCTACAATGAGCAGTTCTTC.

The J gene is TRBJ1-4, the V gene TRBV9; TRBD1 aligns across 7 bases. CDR1 and CDR2 from the germline V gene are SGDLS and YYNGEE. V was clipped by 4 bases and J by 4 bases; unmatched bases: 10. The CDR3 length is 16 residues. The CDR3 DNA reads TGTGCCAGCAGCCCGCGTACAGGGGTGGATAATGAAAAACTGTTTTTT. Translated, it gives CASSPRTGVDNEKLFF.

This chain links TRBV20-1 with TRBJ2-1; D is undetermined. Between the trimmed V and J ends, which lost 1 base and 6 bases, there was a span of 4 bases. CDR1 and CDR2 from the germline V gene are DFQATT and SNEGSKA (reference sequence). The CDR3 is 11 residues long. The DNA for the CDR3 is TGCAGTGCTAGAGGGACCAATGAGCAGTTCTTC. Translated, it gives CSARGTNEQFF.

The chain couples TRBV5-1 to TRBJ2-1, with 7 bases matching TRBD1. The CDR3 spans 14 residues. Germline V gene data show CDR1 as SGHRS and CDR2 as YFSETQ. The ends lost 3 bases at V and 6 bases at J; junction bases unmatched: 6. In nucleotides, the CDR3 is TGCGCCAGCAGCTCCTCCGACAGGGCCAATGAGCAGTTCTTC. Its translation is CASSSSDRANEQFF.

The chain recombines TRBV7-6 with TRBJ2-7, with 8 bases that match TRBD1. Per germline, CDR1 SGHVS and CDR2 FNYEAQ. V gave up 5 bases and J gave up 3 bases; unmatched junction bases: 6. This CDR3 contains 14 residues. CDR3 DNA: TGTGCCAGCAGCCCTGGACAGGGAGGCTACGAGCAGTACTTC. This codes for CASSPGQGGYEQYF.

This rearrangement joins TRBV14 to TRBJ2-7; TRBD1 is a possible D gene (6 bases). Germline lookup yields CDR1 SGHDN and CDR2 FVKESK. The V end lost 4 bases, the J end lost 0 bases, and 10 bases lay between the germline ends. The CDR3 has 14 amino acids. This CDR3 reads CASSPRQASYEQYF. The CDR3 nucleotides are TGTGCCAGCAGCCCCCGACAGGCCTCCTACGAGCAGTACTTC.

The gene calls are TRBV28 and TRBJ1-1; tentatively, D is TRBD1 (6 bases). Germline V gene sequence: CDR1 MDHEN, CDR2 SYDVKM. Trimming took off 3 bases at V and 7 bases at J, with 12 bases between the two ends. The CDR3 runs 13 residues. The CDR3 protein is CASSLRGGNEAFF. In DNA form, the CDR3 reads TGTGCCAGCAGTTTGCGAGGGGGAAATGAAGCTTTCTTT.

The sample holds one count of this clone. The rearrangement joins TRBV2 to TRBJ1-3, with a possible D match to TRBD1 (5 bases). Germline CDR1 SNHLY, CDR2 FYNNEI. The CDR3 consists of 19 residues. Trimming removed 0 bases from V and 3 bases from J, with 21 bases in between. The CDR3 region has the DNA TGTGCCAGCAGTGAAGCATCACAGGTTCTTCTCGGAAGTGGAAACACCATATATTTT. Encoded protein: CASSEASQVLLGSGNTIYF.

V and J are TRBV15 and TRBJ2-2; D gene unclear. Trimming shortened V by 3 bases and J by 8 bases, and 4 bases separated the two germline ends. The CDR3 has 11 amino acids. Germline V lookup: CDR1 LNHNV, CDR2 YYDKDF (reference sequence). CDR3 bases: TGTGCCACCAGCAGCGGGGGGGAGCTGTTTTTT. Protein: CATSSGGELFF.

The chain employs TRBV28 and TRBJ1-2, with 8 nucleotides matching TRBD1. Germline loops: CDR1 MDHEN, CDR2 SYDVKM. J gave up 8 bases and V 5 bases, and 10 bases lay outside the gene matches. This CDR3 comprises 14 residues. This CDR3 reads CASSPRQGYGGYTF. The CDR3 coding sequence is TGTGCCAGCAGTCCTAGACAGGGGTACGGGGGCTACACCTTC.

The genes are TRBV15 and TRBJ2-7, with D perhaps matching TRBD1 (5 bases). The CDR3 spans 12 residues. With 1 base removed from V and 7 bases from J, the gap between germline ends came to 8 bases. Germline-derived CDR1 and CDR2 are LNHNV and YYDKDF (reference sequence). The CDR3 spells CATSRGGLEQYF. CDR3 nucleotides: TGTGCCACCAGCAGAGGGGGCTTAGAGCAGTACTTC.

The chain employs TRBV6-1 and TRBJ2-5, with D perhaps TRBD2 (6 bases). The germline V gene has CDR1 MNHNS and CDR2 SASEGT. There are 15 residues in the CDR3. V lost 1 base to trimming and J lost 2 bases, with 11 bases between them. CDR3 DNA: TGTGCCAGCAGTGAAGGGGCGGGGATTCAAGAGACCCAGTACTTC. Translation gives CASSEGAGIQETQYF.

CDR3 nucleotides: TGTGCCAGCAGTGAAACCTCTGCCCGGGTCTTCTACGAGCAGTACTTC. Protein: CASSETSARVFYEQYF. The V gene is TRBV27, the J gene TRBJ2-7; D remains ambiguous. The germline V gene encodes CDR1 MNHEY and CDR2 SMNVEV (reference sequence). This CDR3 contains 16 residues. V was shortened by 5 bases and J by 3 bases, with 20 bases between the two germline ends.

This chain joins TRBV7-9 and TRBJ2-7, with 8 bases matching TRBD2. The CDR3 is made up of 14 amino acids. V lost 5 bases to trimming and J lost 7 bases; unmatched junction nucleotides: 10. Germline V gene lookup returns CDR1 SEHNR and CDR2 FQNEAQ (reference sequence). In DNA form, the CDR3 reads TGTGCCAGCAGCACGACCCCGGGGGGGGCGGAGCAGTACTTC. Its protein is CASSTTPGGAEQYF.

This clone was seen once. V gene TRBV28 combines with J gene TRBJ2-1; D uncertain. The CDR3 totals 12 residues. V was pared by 4 bases and J by 5 bases, with 6 bases between. The germline V gene encodes CDR1 MDHEN and CDR2 SYDVKM. The DNA of the CDR3 is TGTGCCAGCAGTTATAATCACAATGAGCAGTTCTTC. Translation gives CASSYNHNEQFF.

The chain combines TRBV30 with TRBJ2-1; a weak D match, TRBD1 (5 bases). The CDR3 covers 14 residues. With 6 bases removed from V and 4 bases from J, the gap between germline ends came to 16 bases. Germline V gene sequence: CDR1 GTSNPN, CDR2 SVGIG (reference sequence). CDR3 in DNA: TGTGCCTGTGACAGCGTAGTTGGGTACAATGAGCAGTTCTTC. Translating it yields CACDSVVGYNEQFF.

This chain links TRBV7-2 with TRBJ1-5; no reliable D call. V lost 1 base to trimming and J lost 0 bases, with 7 bases between them. The CDR3 is made up of 15 amino acids. Germline V CDR1 and CDR2: SGHTA, FQGNSA. The CDR3 nucleotides read TGTGCCAGCAGCTTAGGGCCGTATAGCAATCAGCCCCAGCATTTT. This encodes CASSLGPYSNQPQHF.

This clone was detected once. The chain links TRBV6-5 to TRBJ2-1, with unresolved D. V lost 7 bases and J lost 0, with 4 bases in between. Looked up from germline, CDR1 is MNHEY and CDR2 is SVGAGI. The CDR3 is 12 amino acids. CDR3 DNA: TGTGCCAGCACTAACTCCTACAATGAGCAGTTCTTC. Translating it yields CASTNSYNEQFF.

The genes are TRBV5-6 and TRBJ1-2; 10 nucleotides line up with TRBD1. The CDR3 consists of 17 residues. Germline V gives CDR1 SGHDT, CDR2 YYEEEE. The V segment lost 0 bases and the J segment 4 bases; nucleotides outside the gene matches: 9. CDR3 loop: CASSLAGTGVSGYGYTF. CDR3 nucleotide sequence: TGTGCCAGCAGCTTGGCCGGGACAGGGGTTTCGGGCTATGGCTACACCTTC.

The chain uses TRBV19 and TRBJ2-3; D gene ambiguous. The CDR3 contains 12 residues. V lost 6 bases and J lost 4, with 8 bases in between. Germline V gives CDR1 LNHDA, CDR2 SQIVND (reference sequence). CDR3 bases: TGTGCCAGTAGCACCCGGGCAGATACGCAGTATTTT. Translation: CASSTRADTQYF.

The chain employs TRBV10-3 and TRBJ2-1, with D hard to call. Germline V lookup: CDR1 ENHRY, CDR2 SYGVKD. V was clipped by 3 bases and J by 4 bases, with 7 bases between them. This CDR3 has 13 amino acids. The CDR3 coding sequence is TGTGCCATCAGTGATAATTCGTACAATGAGCAGTTCTTC. Translated, it gives CAISDNSYNEQFF.